This T cell receptor beta chain originates from a study of T cells after yellow fever vaccination. Study at large: With SMART-Seq v4 Ultra Low Input, the fractions containing low cell numbers were prepared. Study results and limitations: Primary-vaccination clones mostly resurfaced post-booster (96% CD4, 85% to 90% CD8). Although the secondary response was weaker, it peaked faster, at day 5 versus 15.

Universal primer sites and UMIs were introduced during 5'RACE template-switching synthesis of TCR cDNA. TCRdb re-derived calls from the 5' RACE reads in MiXCR, one entry per CDR3 protein. The repertoire has a few hundred thousand distinct CDR3 sequences, roughly a sixth of them found once; the top ten carry around 15%. Between the trimmed V and J ends, which lost 2 bases and 2 bases, there was a span of 18 bases. CDR1 and CDR2 (germline): DFQATT, SNEGSKA (reference sequence). There are 16 residues in the CDR3. This clonotype was recorded many times. Its antigen is still unknown. The V and J genes are TRBV20-1 and TRBJ1-1; tentatively, D is TRBD1 (5 bases). This material consisted of PBMCs, taken 5 days after the first yellow fever vaccination. The sequence derives from a young man who received the YFV17D yellow fever vaccine. CDR3 in DNA: TGCAGTGCTAGACTCCCCTTGACAGATCTCAACACTGAAGCTTTCTTT. Protein sequence: CSARLPLTDLNTEAFF.